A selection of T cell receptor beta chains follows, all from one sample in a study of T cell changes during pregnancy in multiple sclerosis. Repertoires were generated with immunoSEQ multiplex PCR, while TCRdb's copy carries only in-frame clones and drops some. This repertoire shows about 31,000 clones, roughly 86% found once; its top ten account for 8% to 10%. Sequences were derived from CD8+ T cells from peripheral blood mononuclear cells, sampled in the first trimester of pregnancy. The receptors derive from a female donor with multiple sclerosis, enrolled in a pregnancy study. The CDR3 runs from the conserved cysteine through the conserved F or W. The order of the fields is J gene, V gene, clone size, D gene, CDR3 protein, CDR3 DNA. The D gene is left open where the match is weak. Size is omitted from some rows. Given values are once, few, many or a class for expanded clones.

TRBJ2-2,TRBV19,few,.,CASSPSTQGGELFF,TGTGCCAGTAGTCCCTCTACACAGGGCGGGGAGCTGTTTTTT
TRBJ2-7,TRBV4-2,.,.,CASSQVIGTGSLEQYF,TGTGCCAGCAGCCAAGTCATCGGAACGGGAAGCCTGGAGCAGTACTTC
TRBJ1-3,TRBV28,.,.,CASSFAGSGNTIYF,TGTGCCAGCAGTTTCGCGGGGTCTGGAAACACCATATATTTT
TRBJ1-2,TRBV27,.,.,CASSQGGIYGYTF,TGTGCCAGCAGCCAAGGGGGAATTTATGGCTACACCTTC
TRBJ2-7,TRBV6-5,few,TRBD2,CASIGSGINEQYF,TGTGCCAGCATCGGTAGCGGGATCAACGAGCAGTACTTC
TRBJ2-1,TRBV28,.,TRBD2,CASSLGGVAGNEQFF,TGTGCCAGCAGTTTGGGGGGGGTGGCGGGGAATGAGCAGTTCTTC
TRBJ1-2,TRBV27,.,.,CASSLYLGAYGYTF,TGTGCCAGCAGTTTATATCTGGGGGCGTATGGCTACACCTTC
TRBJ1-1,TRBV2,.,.,CASRDLAAEAFF,TGTGCCAGCAGAGATTTGGCGGCAGAAGCTTTCTTT
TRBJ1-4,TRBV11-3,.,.,CASSFGPDPNEKLFF,TGTGCCAGCAGCTTTGGGCCGGATCCTAATGAAAAACTGTTTTTT
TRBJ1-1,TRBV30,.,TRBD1,CAWSERQGPEAFF,TGTGCCTGGAGTGAACGACAGGGCCCTGAAGCTTTCTTT
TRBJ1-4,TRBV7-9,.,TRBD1,CASSFYRGHEKLFF,TGTGCCAGCAGCTTTTACAGGGGGCACGAAAAACTGTTTTTT
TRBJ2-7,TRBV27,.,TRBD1,CASSQGSGQGRMYEQYF,TGTGCCAGCAGCCAAGGTTCCGGACAGGGAAGAATGTACGAGCAGTACTTC
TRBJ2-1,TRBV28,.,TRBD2,CASSLAGEDNEQFF,TGTGCCAGTTCGCTAGCGGGAGAAGACAATGAGCAGTTCTTC
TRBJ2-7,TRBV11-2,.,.,CASSLDGLREQYF,TGTGCCAGCAGCTTAGATGGACTACGCGAGCAGTACTTC
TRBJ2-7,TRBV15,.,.,CATSRDPFGVETGGNGETYEQYF,TGTGCCACCAGCAGAGATCCTTTCGGTGTCGAGACAGGTGGGAACGGGGAAACCTACGAGCAGTACTTC
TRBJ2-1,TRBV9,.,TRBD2,CASGGGRANEQFF,TGTGCCAGCGGGGGCGGGAGGGCCAATGAGCAGTTCTTC
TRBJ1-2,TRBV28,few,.,CASSLGGGYTF,TGTGCCAGCAGTTTAGGGGGCGGCTACACCTTC
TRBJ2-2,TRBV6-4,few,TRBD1,CASSESGGTGELFF,TGTGCCAGCAGTGAATCAGGGGGCACCGGGGAGCTGTTTTTT